These T cell receptor beta chains were read from a single sample in a study of T cell repertoires in cytomegalovirus infection. These receptors have no identified antigens. TCRdb itself ran the reads through MiXCR, one entry per CDR3 protein. The sample carries 600,000 to 700,000 distinct CDR3 sequences, around 30% recorded once. Specimen: cultured PBMCs, collected from culture after CMV antigen stimulation. All receptors derive from a human donor in good health (CMV status not recorded). Some clones in this sample may be carry-over from other donors' samples. CDR3s include the opening cysteine and the closing phenylalanine or tryptophan. The D gene is left open where the match is weak. Part of the rows lack a size; the others show once, few, many or a class for expanded clones.

TGTGCCAGCAGCCGCCGGGACAGGGAACGCCCGTGGTATGGCTACACCTTC	CASSRRDRERPWYGYTF	TRBV7-8	TRBJ1-2	many	TRBD1
TGTGCCAGCAGCTTGGCCCGGGAGGGGAGGAACACTGAAGCTTTCTTT	CASSLAREGRNTEAFF	TRBV7-8	TRBJ1-1	-	-
TGTGCCAGCAGCCCCATAAACGAACGTGAGCAGTTCTTC	CASSPINEREQFF	TRBV11-2	TRBJ2-1	-	-
TGTGCCAGTAGTCCTAACGTCATCAACTATGGCTACACCTTC	CASSPNVINYGYTF	TRBV19	TRBJ1-2	-	-
TGTGCCAGCAGTCCTTGGAGGGGATACACTGAAGCTTTCTTT	CASSPWRGYTEAFF	TRBV12-3/TRBV12-4	TRBJ1-1	-	-
TGTGCCAGCAGCGCCCGACTAGCGGGAGGGCTGCGCTCCTACAATGAGCAGTTCTTC	CASSARLAGGLRSYNEQFF	TRBV7-8	TRBJ2-1	many	TRBD2
TGCGCCAGCAGCTCCCATTCCACCGGGACTAGCGGATACAATGAGCAGTTCTTC	CASSSHSTGTSGYNEQFF	TRBV4-3	TRBJ2-1	-	TRBD2
TGCGCCAGCAGCCGGGACAGGGGACTTGCAACTAATGAAAAACTGTTTTTT	CASSRDRGLATNEKLFF	TRBV4-1	TRBJ1-4	few	TRBD1
TGTGCCAGTAGAGAGGGGCTGAACACTGAAGCTTTCTTT	CASREGLNTEAFF	TRBV19	TRBJ1-1	-	-
TGTGCCAGCAGCTTGGGTCAGTTTAACACTGAAGCTTTCTTT	CASSLGQFNTEAFF	TRBV5-6	TRBJ1-1	few	-
TGCAGTGCGGAAGATAGCGGGAGGAGGGACGAGCAGTACTTC	CSAEDSGRRDEQYF	TRBV20-1	TRBJ2-7	-	TRBD2
TGTGCCAGCAGTTTATCGGGCCGGCTCGGTGAGCAGTACTTC	CASSLSGRLGEQYF	TRBV27	TRBJ2-7	-	-
TGCAGTGCTAGAGCCCAGGGGGGGGGCAATCAGCCCCAGCATTTT	CSARAQGGGNQPQHF	TRBV20-1	TRBJ1-5	-	TRBD1
TGTGCCACCAGACAGGGACGGAGTGATTCACCCCTCCACTTT	CATRQGRSDSPLHF	TRBV6-2/TRBV6-3	TRBJ1-6	few	TRBD1
TGTGCCAGCAGCCTCCGTCGGGAGAACAGGGCTTTCTTT	CASSLRRENRAFF	TRBV7-8	TRBJ1-1	few	-
TGTGCCAGTAGTATGGACAGGGGTCCCTATGGCTACACCTTC	CASSMDRGPYGYTF	TRBV19	TRBJ1-2	-	TRBD1
TGTGCCAGCAGCGCGAATTCAGGGGCGCAGACCCAGTACTTC	CASSANSGAQTQYF	TRBV5-4	TRBJ2-5	-	-
TGTGCCAGCAGTATCACCGGGACAGGAAATGGCTACACCTTC	CASSITGTGNGYTF	TRBV27	TRBJ1-2	-	TRBD1
TGTGCCAGCAGGCTACGTGGGACGAGCAATCAGCCCCAGCATTTT	CASRLRGTSNQPQHF	TRBV6-5	TRBJ1-5	-	-
TGTGCCAGCAGCCGCGGGTCACCTAGCACAGATACGCAGTATTTT	CASSRGSPSTDTQYF	TRBV4-2	TRBJ2-3	few	-
TGCAGTGCTAGTCGATCAGGGTTCAATCAGCCCCAGCATTTT	CSASRSGFNQPQHF	TRBV20-1	TRBJ1-5	-	-
TGCAGTGCTCCAGACAGGGGTATCTATGGCTACACCTTC	CSAPDRGIYGYTF	TRBV20-1	TRBJ1-2	once	TRBD1
TGCGCCAGCAGCCAGGGACAGGGGGAGATTGGCTACACCTTC	CASSQGQGEIGYTF	TRBV5-1	TRBJ1-2	-	TRBD1
TGTGCCAGCAGCTTAGCGGGCGGGACTACCTACTACGAGCAGTACTTC	CASSLAGGTTYYEQYF	TRBV7-2	TRBJ2-7	many	TRBD2
TGTGCCACCAGTGAAACGGGACTAGCAACTGAGCAGTTCTTC	CATSETGLATEQFF	TRBV24-1	TRBJ2-1	-	TRBD2
TGCAGTGCTAGACTACGGGACTATGGGGAGCTGTTTTTT	CSARLRDYGELFF	TRBV20-1	TRBJ2-2	many	TRBD2
TGTGCCAGTAAACAGCGGGATAAAGAGACCCAGTACTTC	CASKQRDKETQYF	TRBV19	TRBJ2-5	-	TRBD2
TGTGCCAGCAGCCCCCAACCGGGCCAGCCGAACACTGAAGCTTTCTTT	CASSPQPGQPNTEAFF	TRBV7-9	TRBJ1-1	few	-
TGTGCCAGCAGTTACTCCCTAGCGCCCGGGGAGACCCAGTACTTC	CASSYSLAPGETQYF	TRBV6-5	TRBJ2-5	-	-
TGTGCCAGCAGCTTAGAACCCGACGCTTTGGGGTACCCATTGGAGTACAATGAGCAGTTCTTC	CASSLEPDALGYPLEYNEQFF	TRBV7-8	TRBJ2-1	few	-
TGTGCCAGCAGCCCGTGGGTTGGGGTACTAGCCAAAAACATTCAGTACTTC	CASSPWVGVLAKNIQYF	TRBV7-2	TRBJ2-4	few	-
TGTGCCAGCAGCTTAGGGACAGTTCGATCCACCTTC	CASSLGTVRSTF	TRBV7-2	TRBJ1-2	-	-
TGTGCCACTCGGGCCGTAGCGGCCTCCTACGAGCAGTACTTC	CATRAVAASYEQYF	TRBV6-1	TRBJ2-7	few	-
TGTGCCAGCAGCTCCAGGGGGGGGGGACTTTTCACAGATACGCAGTATTTT	CASSSRGGGLFTDTQYF	TRBV7-2	TRBJ2-3	-	-
TGCAGTGCTAGGTCTCAGGCGCACACTGAAGCTTTCTTT	CSARSQAHTEAFF	TRBV20-1	TRBJ1-1	few	-
TGTGCTAGTGCCCGAAGGGGGGGCTTATCTTGGGGGTATGGCTACACCTTC	CASARRGGLSWGYGYTF	TRBV12-5	TRBJ1-2	-	-
TGCAGTGCTGGGGACAGGGTTTCGGAGACCCAGTACTTC	CSAGDRVSETQYF	TRBV20-1	TRBJ2-5	-	TRBD1
TGTGCCAGCAGTTTGGGGGGGTGGGGCTATGGCTACACCTTC	CASSLGGWGYGYTF	TRBV12-3/TRBV12-4	TRBJ1-2	-	-
TGTGCCAGCAGTCCCGACAGGGCCGGAAACATTCAGTACTTC	CASSPDRAGNIQYF	TRBV6-4	TRBJ2-4	-	TRBD1
TGTGCCAGCAGCGGACTAGTATTCAATGAGCAGTTCTTC	CASSGLVFNEQFF	TRBV2	TRBJ2-1	-	TRBD2
TGTGCCACCAGCAGAGATACAGGACCCCAGCATTTT	CATSRDTGPQHF	TRBV15	TRBJ1-5	-	-
TGTGCCATCAGTGATCCCGTCCGGGACAGCAGCTCCTACGAGCAGTACTTC	CAISDPVRDSSSYEQYF	TRBV10-3	TRBJ2-7	-	TRBD1
TGTGCCAGCAGCCTCTGGGCGCGCACAGATACGCAGTATTTT	CASSLWARTDTQYF	TRBV7-2	TRBJ2-3	-	-
TGCAGTGCCAGGGTAGCGGGGAGAGGGGATACGCAGTATTTT	CSARVAGRGDTQYF	TRBV20-1	TRBJ2-3	once	TRBD2
TGCAGTGCGCCTACTAGCGGGGCTGGGGAGCAGTACTTC	CSAPTSGAGEQYF	TRBV20-1	TRBJ2-7	once	TRBD2
TGTGCCAGCAGCGGACAGGGTGGTGCAGATACGCAGTATTTT	CASSGQGGADTQYF	TRBV2	TRBJ2-3	-	TRBD1
TGTGCCAGCAGGAAATTGCCCCACTCCTACAATGAGCAGTTCTTC	CASRKLPHSYNEQFF	TRBV9	TRBJ2-1	-	-
TGTGCCAGCAGCTTAGCGGAACTAGCGGGAGTGGTCGAGACCCAGTACTTC	CASSLAELAGVVETQYF	TRBV7-8	TRBJ2-5	-	TRBD2
TGTGCCAGCAGCCCCCGACTAGCGGCCCTAGCCAAAAACATTCAGTACTTC	CASSPRLAALAKNIQYF	TRBV7-2	TRBJ2-4	many	TRBD2
TGTGCCAGCAGTGATGAGGGCTACAATCAGCCCCAGCATTTT	CASSDEGYNQPQHF	TRBV2	TRBJ1-5	few	-
TGTGCCAGCAGCCCGGGACTAGCGGGGGTGGAGACCCAGTACTTC	CASSPGLAGVETQYF	TRBV7-2	TRBJ2-5	many	TRBD2
TGTGCCAGCAGCTTGGTGGGCACGTGGACAGCGGGAGGCTACACCTTC	CASSLVGTWTAGGYTF	TRBV5-6	TRBJ1-2	-	-
TGTGCCAGCAGTAGAGAGGCGGGGGGCTTGTACCAAGAGACCCAGTACTTC	CASSREAGGLYQETQYF	TRBV12-3/TRBV12-4	TRBJ2-5	few	TRBD2
TGTGCCAGCAGCCCCCCCATCTGGTTTGGAAACGGGAACACAGATACGCAGTATTTT	CASSPPIWFGNGNTDTQYF	TRBV7-6	TRBJ2-3	-	-
TGTGCCAGCAGTGAACCGAGGCTGAGCGATCAGCCCCAGCATTTT	CASSEPRLSDQPQHF	TRBV6-1	TRBJ1-5	-	-